This T cell receptor (beta chain) was captured in a study of PD-1 blockade in classical Hodgkin lymphoma (dated by TCRdb to 2020 to 2021). As for the study more broadly: Nivolumab dosing was 3 mg/kg intravenously every 2 weeks, continuing until either disease progression or unacceptable toxicity. To define a peripheral blood immune signature of response to PD-1 blockade in classical Hodgkin lymphoma, the study combined TCR beta sequencing with CyTOF. The paper as a whole reports these results and caveats: The study was limited to a single clinical trial cohort, and causes of repertoire differences, possibly disease activity or prior therapy, remained undefined. Baseline TCR diversity was reported to be lower in newly diagnosed patients than in healthy donors, and even lower in relapsed/refractory patients. CD4+ but not CD8+ TCR diversity rose significantly by C4D1 (p=0.0027 vs p=0.16), most apparent in complete responders (p=0.02). Lower diversity was seen in patients whose nivolumab began less than 1 year after ASCT, and these patients were left out of later analyses so that immune reconstitution would not confound the results. Among trial patients, those achieving complete response had baseline diversity similar to that of newly diagnosed patients, while diversity was significantly lower in partial responders and progressors.

The time point label, read with the paper, signifies: cycle 4 day 1 (C4D1), after around six weeks of nivolumab. Every trial patient had relapsed after autologous stem cell transplantation, and cohorts A, B and C differed in prior brentuximab vedotin exposure. The trial cohort included roughly 60 patients with relapsed/refractory classical Hodgkin lymphoma, and each patient had a best overall response of complete response, partial response or progressive disease. Trial patients were treated with single-agent nivolumab in the multi-cohort phase II CheckMate 205 trial. An independent review committee assessed best overall response using the 2007 International Working Group response criteria. PBMCs from the trial were collected at three points: immediately before nivolumab initiation (C1D1), and during therapy at cycle 2 day 1 and cycle 4 day 1. Peripheral blood was collected in 8 mL Vacutainer Cell Preparation Tubes, from which PBMCs were isolated by centrifugation and then cryopreserved.

In this sample, this clone turned up once. Its antigen has not been determined. The input lacks base qualities; no much larger clone sits a single base away. From the cysteine through the phenylalanine, the CDR3 covers 14 amino acids. Just the 42-base CDR3 DNA is kept, in frame starting at base 1. Ends trimmed: V by 6 bases, J by 6 bases; bases unmatched to a gene: 6. The germline V gene specifies MNHEY as CDR1 and SVGAGI as CDR2. Genomic DNA was extracted with the Qiagen DNeasy kit from unsorted PBMCs and from negatively selected CD4+ and CD8+ fractions. TCR beta CDR3 regions were amplified by immunoSEQ multiplex PCR using primers annealing to V and J segments. A synthetic immune receptor repertoire was used to minimize amplification bias, and any remaining bias was removed computationally after sequencing. Concerning the study's data processing: Custom Python scripts were used to quantify repertoire diversity as the Shannon entropy index. Unsorted, CD4+ and CD8+ repertoires were examined separately, except in combined analyses, for which CD4+ and CD8+ sequences were merged in silico. A clone was considered expanded if an increase in frequency of at least 2-fold after treatment relative to C1D1 was found, and a pseudocount of 0.5 was applied to clones undetected at baseline. Singleton clones were defined as clones with 0 or 1 copy at C1D1, and non-singleton clones were defined as clones with 2 or more copies. Clones expanded in unsorted samples were labelled as CD4+, CD8+ or unknown by matching protein sequences in sorted samples from the same patient. Wilcoxon tests were applied to paired samples to test diversity changes from C1D1 to C4D1. TCRdb holds this immuneACCESS table with in-frame rearrangements only. Some clones are missing; in checked studies, unresolved V genes explain under half, and the rest has no known cause. V and J calls and clone size are copied from that table; D and trimming were computed from the DNA. The sample table records roughly 90,000 clones; more than 80% of these occur just once. Of the sample, 15% to 20% falls within the top ten clones.

The TCR comes from a human donor with classical Hodgkin lymphoma. The input for sequencing was peripheral blood mononuclear cells (PBMCs), taken before the fourth cycle of nivolumab. The V and J genes are TRBV6-5 and TRBJ2-7; TRBD2 aligns with 12 central bases. The CDR3 protein is CASRLTSGSAEQYF. The bases read TGTGCCAGCAGACTGACTAGCGGGAGTGCCGAGCAGTACTTC.